This TCR beta chain was profiled in a study of cytomegalovirus exposure and HLA in healthy donors. V dropped 0 bases and J dropped 5; count of bases not matched to a gene: 7. Germline V lookup: CDR1 KGHSH, CDR2 LQKENI. CDR3 length: 16 amino acids. 60 Vbeta and 13 Jbeta primers were used in PCR. Sequencing was performed with immunoSEQ multiplex PCR; in TCRdb, only in-frame clones are kept and a portion is missing. The data contain over 100,000 clones, 60% to 85% of them singletons. This chain connects TRBV18 to TRBJ2-5; the match to TRBD2 covers 9 bases. Sample: PBMCs. The receptor's source is a woman aged 40 to 50 in good health and CMV-seronegative. In nucleotides, the CDR3 is TGTGCCAGCTCACCACCGGGGCTAGCGGGGCAGGAGACCCAGTACTTC. It yields the protein CASSPPGLAGQETQYF. Variable domain in full (rest from reference TRBV18 and TRBJ2-5): NAGVMQNPRHLVRRRGQEARLRCSPMKGHSHVYWYRQLPEEGLKFMVYLQKENIIDESGMPKERFSAEFPKEGPSILRIQQVVRGDSAAYFCASSPPGLAGQETQYFGPGTRLLVL.